This is a list of T cell receptor beta chains from one sample in a study of T cell repertoires in cytomegalovirus infection. One entry per CDR3 protein results from TCRdb running MiXCR on the reads. The data hold 290,000 or so distinct CDR3 sequences, with more than 20% observed a single time. Sequencing used PBMCs. The receptors originated from a human donor in good health (CMV status not recorded). Some clones in this sample may be carry-over from other donors' samples. Each CDR3 is given with its conserved first and last residue.

V	J	CDR3
TRBV5-4	TRBJ2-7	CASSFNRAPYEQYF
TRBV7-2	TRBJ1-2	CASSQNREAYGYTF
TRBV6-1	TRBJ2-3	CASLAGGTDTQYF
TRBV20-1	TRBJ1-3	CSATGTNGNTIYF
TRBV5-3	TRBJ1-2	CASSMQGSNNYGYTF
TRBV7-2	TRBJ2-7	CASSLAGGLSYEQYF
TRBV12-3/TRBV12-4	TRBJ2-5	CASSLDQLETQYF
TRBV28	TRBJ1-2	CASGYNGLAGGYTF
TRBV19	TRBJ2-2	CATKETGANTGELFF
TRBV29-1	TRBJ2-5	CSGRTGETQYF
TRBV20-1	TRBJ1-2	CSARSGTGLEGYTF
TRBV7-6	TRBJ1-4	CASSRTGDEKLFF
TRBV11-2	TRBJ2-3	CASSLGARADTQYF
TRBV5-5	TRBJ2-5	CASSFDWRTQYF
TRBV7-2	TRBJ1-2	CASSLPTKNYGYTF
TRBV23-1	TRBJ2-7	CASSHPRPDRGNYEQYF
TRBV28	TRBJ2-7	CASSWGGLGQYF